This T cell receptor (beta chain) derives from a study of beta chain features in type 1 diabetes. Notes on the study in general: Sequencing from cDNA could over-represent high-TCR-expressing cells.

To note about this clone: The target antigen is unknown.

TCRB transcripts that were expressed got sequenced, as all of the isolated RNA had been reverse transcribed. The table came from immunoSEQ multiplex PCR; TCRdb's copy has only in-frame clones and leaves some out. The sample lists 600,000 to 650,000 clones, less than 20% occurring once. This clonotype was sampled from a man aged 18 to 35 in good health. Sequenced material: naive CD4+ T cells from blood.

The CDR3: CASSLGRYYYEQYF. CDR3 in DNA: TGTGCCAGCAGCCTAGGGCGCTACTACTACGAGCAGTACTTC. The chain has TRBV14 and TRBJ2-7; D is ambiguous. The CDR3 runs to 14 residues. Trimming left V 4 bases short and J 3 bases short, with 13 bases between. Germline V gives CDR1 SGHDN, CDR2 FVKESK.